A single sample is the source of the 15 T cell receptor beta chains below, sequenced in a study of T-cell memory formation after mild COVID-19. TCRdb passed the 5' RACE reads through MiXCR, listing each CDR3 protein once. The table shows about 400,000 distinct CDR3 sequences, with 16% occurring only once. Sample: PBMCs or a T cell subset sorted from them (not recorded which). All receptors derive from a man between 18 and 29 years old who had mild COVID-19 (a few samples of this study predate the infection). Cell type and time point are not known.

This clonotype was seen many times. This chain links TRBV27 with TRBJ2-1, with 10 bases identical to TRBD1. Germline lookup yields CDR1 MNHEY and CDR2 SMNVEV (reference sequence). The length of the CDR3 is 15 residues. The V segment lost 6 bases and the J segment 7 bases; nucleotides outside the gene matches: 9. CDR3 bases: TGTGCCAGCAGGCTACCGGGACAGGGGAATAATGAGCAGTTCTTC. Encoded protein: CASRLPGQGNNEQFF.

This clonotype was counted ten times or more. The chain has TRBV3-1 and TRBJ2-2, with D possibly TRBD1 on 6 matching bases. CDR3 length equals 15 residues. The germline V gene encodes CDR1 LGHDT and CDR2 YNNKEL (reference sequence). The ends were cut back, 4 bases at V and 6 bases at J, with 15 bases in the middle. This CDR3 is CASSLYLTGPGELFF. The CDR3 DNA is TGTGCCAGCAGCCTATACCTCACAGGGCCCGGGGAGCTGTTTTTT.

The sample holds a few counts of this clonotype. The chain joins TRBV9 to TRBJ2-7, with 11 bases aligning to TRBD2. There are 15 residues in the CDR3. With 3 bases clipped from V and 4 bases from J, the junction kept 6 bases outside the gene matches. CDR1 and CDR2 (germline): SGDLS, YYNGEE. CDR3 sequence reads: CASSETGTSGYEQYF. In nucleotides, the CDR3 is TGTGCCAGCAGCGAGACCGGGACTAGCGGTTACGAGCAGTACTTC.

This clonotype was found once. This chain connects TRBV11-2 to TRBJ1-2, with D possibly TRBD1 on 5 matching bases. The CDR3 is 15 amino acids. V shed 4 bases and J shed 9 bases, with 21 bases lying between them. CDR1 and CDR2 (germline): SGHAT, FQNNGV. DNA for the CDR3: TGTGCCAGCAGCTCAAAAGACAGCCCCTGGATGAGCTACACCTTC. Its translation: CASSSKDSPWMSYTF.

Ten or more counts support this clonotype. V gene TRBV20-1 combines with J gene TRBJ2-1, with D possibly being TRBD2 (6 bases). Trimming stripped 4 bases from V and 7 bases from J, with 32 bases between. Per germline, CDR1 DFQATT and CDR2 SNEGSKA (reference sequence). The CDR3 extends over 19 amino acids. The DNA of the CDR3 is TGCAGTGCTAAAACCTTATATGCACCCGGGACTTCAAACGGGAATGAGCAGTTCTTC. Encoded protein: CSAKTLYAPGTSNGNEQFF.

CDR3 in DNA: TGCAGTGCTGCCGCACCACAGGCCCAGAGGAATCAGCCCCAGCATTTT. Translated: CSAAAPQAQRNQPQHF. The rearrangement joins TRBV20-1 to TRBJ1-5, with D possibly matching TRBD1 (5 bases). Trimming left V 5 bases short and J 4 bases short, with 21 bases between. Germline CDR1 DFQATT, CDR2 SNEGSKA (reference sequence). The CDR3 contains 16 residues.

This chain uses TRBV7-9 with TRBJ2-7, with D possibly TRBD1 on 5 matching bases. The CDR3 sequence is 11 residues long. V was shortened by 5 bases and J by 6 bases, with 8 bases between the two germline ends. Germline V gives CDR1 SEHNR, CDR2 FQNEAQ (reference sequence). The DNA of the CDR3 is TGTGCCAGCAGCCTAGGGGCCGAGCAGTACGTC. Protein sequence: CASSLGAEQYV.

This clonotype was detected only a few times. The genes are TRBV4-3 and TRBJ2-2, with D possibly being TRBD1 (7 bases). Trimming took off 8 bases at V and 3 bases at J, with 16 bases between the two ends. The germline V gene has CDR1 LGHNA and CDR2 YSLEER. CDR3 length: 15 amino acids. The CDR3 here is CASAGGIGDTGELFF. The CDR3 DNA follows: TGCGCCAGCGCAGGGGGGATCGGGGACACCGGGGAGCTGTTTTTT.

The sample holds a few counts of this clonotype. CDR3 region: CASSVTWNYGYTF. The CDR3 nucleotides read TGTGCCAGCAGCGTAACCTGGAACTATGGCTACACCTTC. This chain connects TRBV7-2 to TRBJ1-2; D ambiguous. Germline V gives CDR1 SGHTA, CDR2 FQGNSA. V was pared by 5 bases and J by 2 bases, with 9 bases between. The CDR3 consists of 13 residues.

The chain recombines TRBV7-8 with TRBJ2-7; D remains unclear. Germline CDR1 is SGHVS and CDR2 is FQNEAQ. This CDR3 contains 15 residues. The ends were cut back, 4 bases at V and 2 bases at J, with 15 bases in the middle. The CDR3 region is CASSSINQETYEQYV. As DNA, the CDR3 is TGTGCCAGCAGCTCCATTAATCAGGAGACCTACGAGCAGTACGTC.

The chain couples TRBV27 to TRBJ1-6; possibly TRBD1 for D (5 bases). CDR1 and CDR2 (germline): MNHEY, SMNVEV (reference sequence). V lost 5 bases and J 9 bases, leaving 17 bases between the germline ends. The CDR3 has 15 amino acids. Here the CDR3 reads CASSPSGTGSSPLHF. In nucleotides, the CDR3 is TGTGCCAGCAGTCCCTCCGGGACCGGTAGTTCACCCCTCCACTTT.

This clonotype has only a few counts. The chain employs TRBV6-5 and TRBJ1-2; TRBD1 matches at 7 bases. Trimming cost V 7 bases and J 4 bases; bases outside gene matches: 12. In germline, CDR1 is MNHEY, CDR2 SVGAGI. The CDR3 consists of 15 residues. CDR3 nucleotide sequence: TGTGCCAGCACCTACGCCGCGGGGACAGTCTATGGCTACACCTTC. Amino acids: CASTYAAGTVYGYTF.

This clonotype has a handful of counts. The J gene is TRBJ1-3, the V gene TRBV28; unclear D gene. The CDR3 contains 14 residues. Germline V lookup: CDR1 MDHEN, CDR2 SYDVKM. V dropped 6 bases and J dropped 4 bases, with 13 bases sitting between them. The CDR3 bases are TGTGCCAGCAGCACCTCATCGGCCGGAAACACCATATATTTT. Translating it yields CASSTSSAGNTIYF.

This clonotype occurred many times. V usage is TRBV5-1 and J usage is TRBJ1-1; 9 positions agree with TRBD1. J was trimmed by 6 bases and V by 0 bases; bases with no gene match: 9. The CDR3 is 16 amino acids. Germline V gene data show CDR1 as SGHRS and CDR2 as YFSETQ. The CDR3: CASSLADPGQGAEAFF. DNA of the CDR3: TGCGCCAGCAGCTTGGCGGACCCGGGACAGGGCGCTGAAGCTTTCTTT.

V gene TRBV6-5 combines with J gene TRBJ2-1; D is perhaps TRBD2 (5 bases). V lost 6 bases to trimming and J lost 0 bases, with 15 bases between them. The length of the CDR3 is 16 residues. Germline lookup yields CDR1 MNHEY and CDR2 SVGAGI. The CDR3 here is CASSRRQRRSYNEQFF. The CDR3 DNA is TGTGCCAGCAGCCGCCGCCAGCGGCGCTCCTACAATGAGCAGTTCTTC.